Below, 3 T cell receptor beta chains from the same sample are listed, as sequenced in a study of cytomegalovirus exposure and HLA in healthy donors. It was with 60 Vbeta and 13 Jbeta primers that the PCR ran. Measured with immunoSEQ multiplex PCR; TCRdb has only the in-frame clones, and not every one. This sample has more than 95,000 clones, with roughly two thirds found just once. The source material was PBMCs. These receptors came from a man aged 25-45 years in good health and CMV-seronegative.

CDR3 in DNA: TGTGCCAGCATTAAATCTTCCGTTTTGAACACTGAAGCTTTCTTT. This translates into CASIKSSVLNTEAFF. The chain carries TRBV7-2 and TRBJ1-1; no clear D gene. This CDR3 spans 15 amino acids. Trimming stripped 7 bases from V and 0 bases from J, with 15 bases between. CDR1 is SGHTA and CDR2 is FQGNSA in the germline V gene. The entire variable domain, with the rest obtained from reference TRBV7-2 and TRBJ1-1, is as follows: GAGVSQSPSNKVTEKGKDVELRCDPISGHTALYWYRQSLGQGLEFLIYFQGNSAPDKSGLPSDRFSAERTGGSVSTLTIQRTQQEDSAVYLCASIKSSVLNTEAFFGQGTRLTVV.

This chain connects TRBV28 to TRBJ1-1; 8 positions match TRBD1. Germline lookup yields CDR1 MDHEN and CDR2 SYDVKM. V gave up 5 bases and J gave up 5 bases; unmatched junction bases: 7. The CDR3 length is 14 residues. CDR3 region: CASSPLTGVTEAFF. Written as DNA, the CDR3 is TGTGCCAGCAGTCCCTTGACAGGGGTTACTGAAGCTTTCTTT. The entire variable domain, with the rest obtained from reference TRBV28 and TRBJ1-1, is as follows: DVKVTQSSRYLVKRTGEKVFLECVQDMDHENMFWYRQDPGLGLRLIYFSYDVKMKEKGDIPEGYSVSREKKERFSLILESASTNQTSMYLCASSPLTGVTEAFFGQGTRLTVV.

V usage is TRBV7-2 and J usage is TRBJ2-7; D gene ambiguous. Germline CDR1 SGHTA, CDR2 FQGNSA. The CDR3 covers 14 residues. V was shortened by 1 base and J by 2 bases, with 9 bases between the two germline ends. CDR3 sequence reads: CASSLGPRTYEQYF. DNA of the CDR3: TGTGCCAGCAGCTTAGGGCCGAGGACCTACGAGCAGTACTTC.